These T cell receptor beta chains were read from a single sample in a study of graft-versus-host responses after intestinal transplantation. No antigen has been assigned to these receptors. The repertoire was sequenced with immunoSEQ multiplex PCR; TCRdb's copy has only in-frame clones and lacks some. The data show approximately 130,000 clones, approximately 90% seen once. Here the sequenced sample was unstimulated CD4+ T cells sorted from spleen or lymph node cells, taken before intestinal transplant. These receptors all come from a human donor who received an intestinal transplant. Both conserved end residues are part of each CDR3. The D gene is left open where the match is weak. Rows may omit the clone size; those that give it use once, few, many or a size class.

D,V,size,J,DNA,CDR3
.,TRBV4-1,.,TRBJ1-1,TGCGCCAGCAGCGGGGGAATAAGGCGCACTGAAGCTTTCTTT,CASSGGIRRTEAFF
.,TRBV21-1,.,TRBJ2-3,.,CASGVGRGTDTQYF
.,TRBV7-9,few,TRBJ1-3,TGTGCCAGCAGCTCCTCGGGCAGGGCCGAACACACCATATATTTT,CASSSSGRAEHTIYF
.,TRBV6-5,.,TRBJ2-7,TGTGCCAGCAGGACAGGTGGGGGCTACGAGCAGTACTTC,CASRTGGGYEQYF
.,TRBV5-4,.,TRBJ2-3,TGTGCCAGCAGCTTGCGCTCAGATACGCAGTATTTT,CASSLRSDTQYF
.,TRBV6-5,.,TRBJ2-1,TGTGCCAGCAGTTACTCGATAGTCGGGGTCTACAATGAGCAGTTCTTC,CASSYSIVGVYNEQFF
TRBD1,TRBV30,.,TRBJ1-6,TGTGCCTGGAGTCTATATTCGCCGGACAGGGTCCATTCGGGTTCACCCCTCCACTTT,CAWSLYSPDRVHSGSPLHF
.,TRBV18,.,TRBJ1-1,TGTGCCAGCTCACCACCAGCGCCTCTGTTTAAGAACACTGAAGCTTTCTTT,CASSPPAPLFKNTEAFF
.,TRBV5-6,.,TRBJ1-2,TGTGCCAGCAGCCTTTTTCAACAGGGAGACTATGGCTACACCTTC,CASSLFQQGDYGYTF
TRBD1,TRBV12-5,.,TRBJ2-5,TGTGCTAGTGGTTTGGTAGACAGGGAAGAGACCCAGTACTTC,CASGLVDREETQYF
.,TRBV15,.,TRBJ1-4,TGTGCCACCAGCATAGACCGGGGGGCGACTAATGAAAAACTGTTTTTT,CATSIDRGATNEKLFF